This TCR beta chain was captured by sequencing in a study of a mutant IDH1 vaccine in newly diagnosed glioma. Study-level information: A roughly 62% male, approximately 38% female split and a mean age of 40.4 years characterized treated patients.

The repertoire was sequenced with immunoSEQ multiplex PCR; TCRdb's copy has only in-frame clones and lacks some. The table records about 30,000 clones, more than 65% of them present only once. Germline CDR1 and CDR2: SEHNR and FQNEAQ (reference sequence). The CDR3 is 15 amino acids. V lost 5 bases and J 1 base, leaving 15 bases between the germline ends. Study results and caveats: Pseudoprogression seemed unrelated to changes in top peripheral T cell clonotypes.

Time point in this sample: baseline, week 1 (first vaccination visit). Specified treatment: pre-vaccination baseline after standard-of-care therapy. Each astrocytoma in the donors was new, WHO grade 3 or 4, IDH1-mutant and ATRX-lost. As concerns this clone: Its antigen is unknown.

This sequence originates from a man aged 30 to 39 with glioma. The V and J genes are TRBV7-9 and TRBJ2-7; tentative D call: TRBD1 (7 bases). The sample in question was PBMCs, obtained from a glioma patient treated with radiotherapy, temozolomide or both. The CDR3 loop is CASSPPAGGSYEQYF. Here the CDR3 DNA reads TGTGCCAGCAGCCCGCCAGCAGGGGGGTCCTACGAGCAGTACTTC.